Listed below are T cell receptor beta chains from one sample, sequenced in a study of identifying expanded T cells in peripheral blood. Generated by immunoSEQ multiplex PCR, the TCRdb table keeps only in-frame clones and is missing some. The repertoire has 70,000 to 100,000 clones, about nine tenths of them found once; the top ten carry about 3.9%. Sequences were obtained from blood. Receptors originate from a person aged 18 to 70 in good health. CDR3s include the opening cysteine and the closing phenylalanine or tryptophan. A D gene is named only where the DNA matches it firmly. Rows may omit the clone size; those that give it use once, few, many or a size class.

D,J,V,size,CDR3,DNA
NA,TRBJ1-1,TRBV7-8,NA,CASRPRDTQDTEAFF,TGTGCCAGCAGACCCAGGGACACACAAGACACTGAAGCTTTCTTT
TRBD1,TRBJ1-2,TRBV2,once,CASSPGQGASGYTF,TGTGCCAGCAGCCCAGGACAGGGGGCAAGCGGCTACACCTTC
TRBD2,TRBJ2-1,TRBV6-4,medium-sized,CASSEGGGFPYNEQFF,TGTGCCAGCAGTGAGGGGGGGGGTTTCCCCTACAATGAGCAGTTCTTC
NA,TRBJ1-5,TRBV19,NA,CASSIGGQGGNQPQHF,TGTGCCAGTAGTATAGGCGGGCAGGGTGGCAATCAGCCCCAGCATTTT
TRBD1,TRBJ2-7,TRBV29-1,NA,CSTLRGQRQYF,TGCAGCACCCTCAGGGGGCAGAGGCAGTACTTC
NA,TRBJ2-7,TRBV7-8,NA,CASSWRVIYEQYF,TGTGCCAGCAGCTGGAGAGTCATCTACGAGCAGTACTTC
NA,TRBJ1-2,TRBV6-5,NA,CASRHRHYGYTF,TGTGCCAGCAGGCACCGCCACTATGGCTACACCTTC
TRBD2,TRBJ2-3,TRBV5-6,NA,CASSPGGGTQYF,TGTGCCAGCAGTCCGGGAGGGGGGACGCAGTATTTT
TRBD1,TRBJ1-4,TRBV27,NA,CASSVQGAVTNEKLFF,TGTGCCAGCAGTGTACAGGGGGCTGTAACTAATGAAAAACTGTTTTTT
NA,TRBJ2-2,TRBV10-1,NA,CASRDRSNTGELFF,TGCGCCAGCAGGGACCGCTCGAACACCGGGGAGCTGTTTTTT
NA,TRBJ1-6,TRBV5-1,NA,CASSLEYSPLHF,TGCGCCAGCAGCTTGGAGTATTCACCCCTCCACTTT
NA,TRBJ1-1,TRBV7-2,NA,CASSRTIAFPMNTEAFF,TGTGCCAGCAGCCGTACCATCGCGTTTCCAATGAACACTGAAGCTTTCTTT
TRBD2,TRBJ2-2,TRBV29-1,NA,CSVPGLAANTGELFF,TGCAGCGTTCCCGGGCTAGCGGCGAACACCGGGGAGCTGTTTTTT